This passage covers 6 T cell receptor beta chains from one sample sequenced in a study of cytomegalovirus exposure and HLA in healthy donors. With 60 Vbeta and 13 Jbeta primers, the PCR was carried out. Here immunoSEQ multiplex PCR was the method, and the copy in TCRdb shows in-frame clones only, minus some. This table has some 180,000 clones, more than 75% appearing once. What was sequenced was PBMCs. These receptors all stem from a woman between 25 and 40 years old in good health and CMV-seropositive.

CDR3 in DNA: TGTGCCAGCAGAACACAGGGCCCGAATGAAAAACTGTTTTTT. As protein: CASRTQGPNEKLFF. This chain uses TRBV5-4 with TRBJ1-4, with D tentatively TRBD1 (6 bases). Germline lookup yields CDR1 SGHNT and CDR2 YYREEE (reference sequence). V lost 5 bases and J lost 5, with 13 bases in between. The CDR3 contains 14 residues. Together with reference TRBV5-4 and TRBJ1-4, the CDR3 gives the full variable domain: ETGVTQSPTHLIKTRGQQVTLRCSSQSGHNTVSWYQQALGQGPQFIFQYYREEENGRGNFPPRFSGLQFPNYSSELNVNALELDDSALYLCASRTQGPNEKLFFGSGTQLSVL.

The V and J genes are TRBV5-6 and TRBJ1-1; D uncertain. This CDR3 region has 13 residues. Germline assignment: CDR1 SGHDT and CDR2 YYEEEE. V lost 4 bases and J 5 bases, leaving 12 bases between the germline ends. The CDR3 DNA reads as TGTGCCAGCAGCCAGCGGGCGCGTACTGAAGCTTTCTTT. Translated, it gives CASSQRARTEAFF. Full variable domain (outside the CDR3, taken from reference TRBV5-6 and TRBJ1-1): DAGVTQSPTHLIKTRGQQVTLRCSPKSGHDTVSWYQQALGQGPQFIFQYYEEEERQRGNFPDRFSGHQFPNYSSELNVNALLLGDSALYLCASSQRARTEAFFGQGTRLTVV.

This chain connects TRBV4-3 to TRBJ2-3; 13 bases fit TRBD2. The length of the CDR3 is 18 residues. With V trimmed by 4 bases and J by 0 bases, 7 bases remained unmatched. The germline CDR1 and CDR2 sequences are LGHNA and YSLEER. In DNA form, the CDR3 reads TGCGCCAGCAGCCGTGGACTAGCGGGGGAGGCTAGCACAGATACGCAGTATTTT. Translation gives CASSRGLAGEASTDTQYF.

The rearrangement uses TRBV9 and TRBJ2-5, with 7 nucleotides matching TRBD1. The CDR3 has 16 amino acids. J lost 3 bases, V lost 3 bases, and 11 bases had no gene match. CDR1 SGDLS and CDR2 YYNGEE come from the germline V gene. The CDR3 here is CASSGRSPGQEETQYF. The CDR3 DNA is TGTGCCAGCAGCGGTAGGTCTCCAGGACAGGAAGAGACCCAGTACTTC.

Here the CDR3 reads CASQTGAVETQYF. The CDR3 DNA reads as TGCGCCAGCCAGACAGGAGCAGTGGAGACCCAGTACTTC. The chain couples TRBV5-1 to TRBJ2-5; D is possibly TRBD1 (6 bases). This CDR3 is 13 amino acids long. The V end was cut by 7 bases, the J end by 5 bases, with 15 bases between. In germline, CDR1 is SGHRS, CDR2 YFSETQ.

The V gene is TRBV7-2, the J gene TRBJ2-2, with TRBD1 identical over 7 bases. Trimming took 5 bases from V and 4 from J; bases not matched to a gene: 7. CDR1 SGHTA and CDR2 FQGNSA come from the germline V gene. The CDR3 is 15 amino acids. The CDR3 here is CASSQQGSGTGELFF. As DNA, the CDR3 is TGTGCCAGCAGCCAACAGGGGTCAGGCACCGGGGAGCTGTTTTTT.